Each of the 23 T cell receptor beta chains below was sequenced from the same sample in a study of blood T cell repertoires in COVID-19. TCRdb keeps only in-frame clones here, not all; method: immunoSEQ multiplex PCR. The sample contains roughly 390,000 clones, approximately 87% of which appear only once. The sample consisted of peripheral blood. The source is a woman in her twenties or thirties with COVID-19, enrolled during active disease.

The rearrangement joins TRBV6-5 to TRBJ1-5, with a tentative D call TRBD1 (6 bases). Trimming cost V 5 bases and J 4 bases, with 15 bases left between them. This CDR3 is built from 15 residues. In germline, CDR1 is MNHEY, CDR2 SVGAGI. CDR3 sequence: CASSPRGGGNQPQHF. For the CDR3, the DNA is TGTGCCAGCAGTCCCCGAGGGGGGGGGAATCAGCCCCAGCATTTT.

The chain employs TRBV15 and TRBJ2-1, with TRBD2 identical over 11 bases. Per the germline V gene, CDR1 is LNHNV and CDR2 is YYDKDF (reference sequence). The CDR3 spans 16 residues. Trimming took 5 bases from V and 2 from J; bases not matched to a gene: 5. The CDR3 loop reads CATSGPGLAAYNEQFF. The DNA for the CDR3 is TGTGCCACCAGCGGGCCGGGACTAGCGGCCTACAATGAGCAGTTCTTC.

This clone is a singleton in its sample. V gene TRBV6-5 combines with J gene TRBJ2-1; 10 positions agree with TRBD1. The CDR3 length is 16 residues. The junction had 5 bases not matched to a gene; V was cut back by 2 bases and J by 4 bases. Looked up from germline, CDR1 is MNHEY and CDR2 is SVGAGI. CDR3 amino acids: CASSYMVGQGYNEQFF. The DNA for the CDR3 is TGTGCCAGCAGTTACATGGTGGGACAGGGGTACAATGAGCAGTTCTTC.

The chain carries TRBV4-3 and TRBJ2-2; no clear D. Germline-derived CDR1 and CDR2 are LGHNA and YSLEER. CDR3 size: 14 residues. V was trimmed by 0 bases and J by 6 bases, leaving 8 bases between them. The CDR3 region is CASSQDRVAGELFF. CDR3 DNA: TGCGCCAGCAGCCAAGATCGGGTAGCCGGGGAGCTGTTTTTT.

This clone is a singleton in its sample. As DNA, the CDR3 is TGTGCCAGCAGCTTAGTGAAGGCGGGAGCCTACGAGCAGTACTTC. Amino acid sequence: CASSLVKAGAYEQYF. The rearrangement uses TRBV7-2 and TRBJ2-7, with 7 nucleotides matching TRBD2. Germline V CDR1 and CDR2: SGHTA, FQGNSA. The ends lost 1 base at V and 2 bases at J; junction bases unmatched: 5. This CDR3 comprises 15 residues.

The rearrangement joins TRBV6-2 or TRBV6-3 to TRBJ2-5; TRBD2 matches 10 bases. The CDR3 loop spans 16 amino acids. CDR1 and CDR2 (germline): MNHEY, SVGEGT. V was clipped by 4 bases and J by 1 base; unmatched bases: 6. The CDR3 bases are TGTGCCAGCAGTTCTAGCGGGAGTTGGTCCCAAGAGACCCAGTACTTC. It yields the protein CASSSSGSWSQETQYF.

Of note for this clone: Other DNA sequences from this sample encode an identical CDR3 as well. The rearrangement joins TRBV5-6 to TRBJ1-5; 8 bases are shared with TRBD1. The CDR3 loop spans 15 amino acids. J lost 4 bases, V lost 4 bases, and 7 bases had no gene match. Germline lookup yields CDR1 SGHDT and CDR2 YYEEEE. CDR3 in DNA: TGTGCCAGCAGCCTGACAGGGGCCGGTAATCAGCCCCAGCATTTT. Residues: CASSLTGAGNQPQHF.

This sequence joins TRBV6-5 and TRBJ2-1, with D possibly being TRBD2 (6 bases). The germline V gene encodes CDR1 MNHEY and CDR2 SVGAGI. Trimming took off 0 bases at V and 7 bases at J, with 7 bases between the two ends. The CDR3 is 13 amino acids. The CDR3: CASSYSSGNEQFF. CDR3 nucleotide sequence: TGTGCCAGCAGTTACTCGAGCGGGAATGAGCAGTTCTTC.

The chain links TRBV25-1 to TRBJ1-5; D not certain. The length of the CDR3 is 13 residues. Deletions cut 6 bases from V and 1 base from J, with 7 bases between. Per the germline V gene, CDR1 is MGHDK and CDR2 is SYGVNS. The CDR3 DNA follows: TGTGCCAGCAGCCAGGTGAGCAATCAGCCCCAGCATTTT. Translated: CASSQVSNQPQHF.

CDR3 amino acids: CASSFDGRAVDEQFF. The CDR3 nucleotides are TGTGCCAGCAGTTTTGACGGGAGGGCCGTAGACGAGCAGTTCTTC. This rearrangement joins TRBV28 to TRBJ2-1; 8 nucleotides agree with TRBD2. Trimming cost V 3 bases and J 10 bases; bases outside gene matches: 11. Germline CDR1 reads MDHEN; CDR2 reads SYDVKM. The CDR3 is 15 residues long.

V usage is TRBV19 and J usage is TRBJ2-1, with 8 nucleotides matching TRBD1. Germline V gene sequence: CDR1 LNHDA, CDR2 SQIVND (reference sequence). This CDR3 spans 12 amino acids. V lost 6 bases and J lost 11; bases outside the gene matches: 6. DNA for the CDR3: TGTGCCAGTAGCCAGGGGGCGATGAAGCAGTTCTTC. This sequence encodes CASSQGAMKQFF.

This sequence joins TRBV27 and TRBJ2-7; TRBD2 matches 10 bases. The CDR3 length is 15 residues. Germline V gene lookup returns CDR1 MNHEY and CDR2 SMNVEV (reference sequence). V trimming: 5 bases; J trimming: 6 bases; junction bases outside the gene matches: 10. CDR3 DNA sequence: TGTGCCAGCAGTCCCCTAGCGGGAGTAACATCCGAGCAGTACTTC. Protein product: CASSPLAGVTSEQYF.

The chain links TRBV6-6 to TRBJ1-1; tentative D call: TRBD1 (6 bases). The germline V gene encodes CDR1 MNHNY and CDR2 SVGAGI (reference sequence). This CDR3 region has 16 residues. V shed 2 bases and J shed 1 base, with 14 bases lying between them. CDR3 loop: CASSYQKGQKNTEAFF. CDR3 coding DNA: TGTGCCAGCAGTTACCAAAAGGGACAAAAGAACACTGAAGCTTTCTTT.

This chain joins TRBV4-1 and TRBJ2-7, with TRBD2 identical over 9 bases. Germline CDR1 is MGHRA and CDR2 is YSYEKL. Trimming removed 1 base from V and 6 bases from J; junction bases left unmatched: 7. This CDR3 contains 15 residues. This chain's CDR3 is CASSQVVAGVGEQYF. In nucleotides, the CDR3 is TGCGCCAGCAGCCAAGTCGTAGCGGGAGTTGGCGAGCAGTACTTC.

The chain couples TRBV7-9 to TRBJ2-5; 9 bases match TRBD2. The CDR3 extends over 16 amino acids. J lost 5 bases, V lost 5 bases, and 12 bases had no gene match. Germline CDR1 reads SEHNR; CDR2 reads FQNEAQ (reference sequence). For the CDR3, the DNA is TGTGCCAGCAGCCGGCGGGGGCGGGAGGGCCCGGAGACCCAGTACTTC. Translation gives CASSRRGREGPETQYF. Based on the CDR3 plus reference TRBV7-9 and TRBJ2-5, the full variable domain is DTGVSQNPRHKITKRGQNVTFRCDPISEHNRLYWYRQTLGQGPEFLTYFQNEAQLEKSRLLSDRFSAERPKGSFSTLEIQRTEQGDSAMYLCASSRRGREGPETQYFGPGTRLLVL.

The sample holds one count of this clone. The V and J genes are TRBV19 and TRBJ2-2; possibly TRBD2 for D (5 bases). V was trimmed by 4 bases and J by 4 bases, leaving 10 bases between them. The CDR3 covers 14 residues. Germline values: CDR1 LNHDA, CDR2 SQIVND (reference sequence). The CDR3, as DNA: TGTGCCAGTAGTACTGGAGGAGGCACCGGGGAGCTGTTTTTT. This gives the protein CASSTGGGTGELFF.

The chain has TRBV28 and TRBJ2-7, with 10 bases identical to TRBD1. Looked up from germline, CDR1 is MDHEN and CDR2 is SYDVKM. This CDR3 is built from 14 residues. Losses at the gene ends were 6 bases for V and 6 bases for J; bases not matched to a gene: 8. The DNA for the CDR3 is TGTGCCAGCAGAGACCCGGGACAGGGGTTCGAGCAGTACTTC. Amino acids: CASRDPGQGFEQYF.

This chain connects TRBV4-2 to TRBJ2-5, with TRBD2 matching over 10 bases. CDR3 length: 15 amino acids. The V segment lost 2 bases and the J segment 4 bases; nucleotides outside the gene matches: 4. Germline loops: CDR1 LGHNA, CDR2 YNFKEQ. The CDR3 DNA follows: TGTGCCAGCAGCCAATCAGCGGGAGGGTTAGAGACCCAGTACTTC. This translates into CASSQSAGGLETQYF.

V gene TRBV18 combines with J gene TRBJ1-6, with D maybe TRBD1 (5 bases). Germline V lookup: CDR1 KGHSH, CDR2 LQKENI. The CDR3 is 15 amino acids. Trimming left V 6 bases short and J 5 bases short, with 14 bases between. The chain's CDR3 is CASSPGRGNNSPLHF. As DNA, the CDR3 is TGTGCCAGCTCGCCAGGACGGGGGAATAATTCACCCCTCCACTTT.

The chain is built from TRBV13 and TRBJ2-5; D gene ambiguous. The germline V gene encodes CDR1 PRHDT and CDR2 FYEKMQ (reference sequence). Trimming shortened V by 1 base and J by 1 base, and 4 bases separated the two germline ends. CDR3 length: 13 amino acids. The CDR3 sequence is CASSLVSQETQYF. In DNA, the CDR3 is TGTGCCAGCAGCTTAGTATCCCAAGAGACCCAGTACTTC.

The chain is built from TRBV3-1 (or the pseudogene TRBV3-2) and TRBJ2-1, with D perhaps TRBD2 (6 bases). The germline gives CDR1 LGHDT, CDR2 YNNKEL (reference sequence). Trimming took off 3 bases at V and 5 bases at J, with 11 bases between the two ends. The CDR3 runs to 14 residues. CDR3 DNA: TGTGCCAGCAGCCAGGAGGGAGTCAACAATGAGCAGTTCTTC. It encodes CASSQEGVNNEQFF.

The chain carries TRBV5-1 and TRBJ1-2, with 8 bases aligning to TRBD1. J was trimmed by 4 bases and V by 5 bases; bases with no gene match: 4. CDR3 length: 13 residues. CDR1 and CDR2 from the germline V gene are SGHRS and YFSETQ. Here the CDR3 reads CASRRTGSYGYTF. Written as DNA, the CDR3 is TGCGCCAGCAGACGGACAGGGAGCTATGGCTACACCTTC.

This chain joins TRBV28 and TRBJ2-1, with TRBD2 matching over 12 bases. This CDR3 comprises 17 residues. Germline lookup yields CDR1 MDHEN and CDR2 SYDVKM. V shed 6 bases, J shed 1 base, and the junction held 7 bases outside the gene matches. DNA for the CDR3: TGTGCCAGCAGACCGCCTAGCGGGAGGGCGTCCTACAATGAGCAGTTCTTC. Amino acids: CASRPPSGRASYNEQFF. The whole variable domain, filled in from reference TRBV28 and TRBJ2-1, reads DVKVTQSSRYLVKRTGEKVFLECVQDMDHENMFWYRQDPGLGLRLIYFSYDVKMKEKGDIPEGYSVSREKKERFSLILESASTNQTSMYLCASRPPSGRASYNEQFFGPGTRLTVL.